This entry features one T cell receptor (beta chain) sequence. Its antigen is not known. Germline CDR1 is SQVTM and CDR2 is ANQGSEA. There are 13 residues in the CDR3. V lost 7 bases to trimming and J lost 1 base; unmatched junction nucleotides: 6. These data come from a study of cytomegalovirus exposure and HLA in healthy donors. For the study at large: Among over 300 genotyped donors, around 82% fell in the Caucasian-associated ancestry cluster. General study findings and limits: Being productive about 90% or about 30% of the time was typical of most TCR beta V segments in an earlier analysis. A later analysis reported that several of the most significant clusters appeared to be linked to common viral pathogens, among them Epstein-Barr virus. CMV serostatus was the sole immune exposure data available.

It was with 60 Vbeta and 13 Jbeta primers that the PCR ran. Assay: immunoSEQ multiplex PCR; the TCRdb copy retains only in-frame clones and omits some. The sample lists about 200,000 clones, roughly 82% seen once, with approximately 5.7% in the top ten. The receptor was derived from a man between 35 and 55 years old in good health and CMV-seropositive. The chain is built from TRBV29-1 and TRBJ2-5; 7 positions agree with TRBD2. The sequenced sample was PBMCs. The CDR3 DNA is TGCAGCGCCCTAAGACTAGCCCAAGAGACCCAGTACTTC. This gives the protein CSALRLAQETQYF.